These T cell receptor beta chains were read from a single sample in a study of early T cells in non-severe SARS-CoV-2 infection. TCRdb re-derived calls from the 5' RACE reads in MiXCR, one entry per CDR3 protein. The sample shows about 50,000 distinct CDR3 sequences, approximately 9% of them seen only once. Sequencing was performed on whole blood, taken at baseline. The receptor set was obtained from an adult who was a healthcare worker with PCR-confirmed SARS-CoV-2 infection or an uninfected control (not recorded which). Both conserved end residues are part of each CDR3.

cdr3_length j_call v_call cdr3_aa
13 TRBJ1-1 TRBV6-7 CASSYPENTEAFF
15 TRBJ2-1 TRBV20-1 CSATRLAGGSDEQFF
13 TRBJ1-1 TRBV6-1 CASSEVANTEAFF
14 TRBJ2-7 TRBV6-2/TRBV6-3 CASSGLAGVYEQYF
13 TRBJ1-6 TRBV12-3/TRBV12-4 CASSPSRTSPLHF
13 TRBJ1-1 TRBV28 CASRPTRHTEAFF
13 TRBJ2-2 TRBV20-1 CSAEGQNTGELFF
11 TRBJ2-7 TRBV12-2 CASRLTYEQYF
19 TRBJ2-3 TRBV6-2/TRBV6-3 CASSYPSGGPPRHTDTQYF
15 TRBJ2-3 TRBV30 CAWSVQGQGSDTQYF
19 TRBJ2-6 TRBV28 CASSFNSGQGFSGANVLTF
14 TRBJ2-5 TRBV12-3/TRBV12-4 CASSSTGGGETQYF
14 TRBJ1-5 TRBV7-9 CASSLGGGNQPQHF
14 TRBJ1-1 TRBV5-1 CASSLDGQSAEAFF
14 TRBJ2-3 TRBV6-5 CASGYRDGADTQYF
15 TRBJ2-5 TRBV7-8 CASSLAGGYQETQYF
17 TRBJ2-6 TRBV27 CASSHNPIPSGANVLTF
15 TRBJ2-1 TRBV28 CASSLDGRAYNEQFF
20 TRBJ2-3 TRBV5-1 CASSASLRDYPPRGTDTQYF
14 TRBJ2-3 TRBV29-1 CSVEDLLGTDTQYF
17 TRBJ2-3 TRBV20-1 CSARDSGSGGAEDTQYF
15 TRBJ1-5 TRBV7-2 CASSLDGVSHQPQHF
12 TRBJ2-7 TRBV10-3 CAISRDIYEQYF
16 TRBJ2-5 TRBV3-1 CASSLDRVGGQETQYF
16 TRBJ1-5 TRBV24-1 CATSDPRQGEAQPQHF
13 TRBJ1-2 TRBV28 CASSSTGNYGYTF
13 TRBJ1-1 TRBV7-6 CASSLSRVAEAFF
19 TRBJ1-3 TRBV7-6 CASSQGTGRSPVSGNTIYF
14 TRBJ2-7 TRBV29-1 CSVIPPLAPYEQYF
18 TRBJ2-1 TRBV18 CASSLKVAGDSSYNEQFF
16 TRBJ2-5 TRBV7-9 CASSLAWLTAQETQYF
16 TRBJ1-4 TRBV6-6 CASSYTGTATNEKLFF
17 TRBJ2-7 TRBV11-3 CASSPLYVAGGLNEQYF
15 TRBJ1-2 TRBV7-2 CASSLVPGANYGYTF
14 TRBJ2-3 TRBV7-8 CASSFYSSTDTQYF
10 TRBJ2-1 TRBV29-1 CSVGGGEQFF
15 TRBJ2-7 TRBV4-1 CASSQPGQGIHEQYF
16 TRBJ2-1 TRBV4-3 CASSQDWTSGGDEQFF
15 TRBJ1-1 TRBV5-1 CASSLVEGANTEAFF
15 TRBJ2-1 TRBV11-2 CASSALRGTYNEQFF
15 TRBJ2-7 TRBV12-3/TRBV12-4 CASSLNLASTYEQYF
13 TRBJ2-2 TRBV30 CAWSERYTGELFF
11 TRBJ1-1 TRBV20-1 CSAMTSTEAFF
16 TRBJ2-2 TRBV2 CASTLEAISNTGELFF
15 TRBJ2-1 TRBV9 CASSVGSGGYSGQFF
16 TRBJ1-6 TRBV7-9 CASTPTGGAGNSPLHF
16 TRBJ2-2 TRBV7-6 CASSRAAAVNTGELFF
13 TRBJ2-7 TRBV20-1 CSAAGRIDYEQYF
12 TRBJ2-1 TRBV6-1 CASSSVYNEQFF
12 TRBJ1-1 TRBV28 CASSLPRGEAFF
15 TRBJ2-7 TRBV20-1 CSARGSIQSSYEQYF
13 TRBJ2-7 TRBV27 CASSSGVEYEQYF
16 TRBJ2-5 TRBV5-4 CASSPYKATAQETQYF
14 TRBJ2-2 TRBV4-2 CASSPDPGAGELFF
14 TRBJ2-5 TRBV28 CASSKSDSQLTQYF
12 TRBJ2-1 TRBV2 CASSDQGHEQFF
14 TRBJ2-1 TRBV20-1 CSARTGLAGNEQFF